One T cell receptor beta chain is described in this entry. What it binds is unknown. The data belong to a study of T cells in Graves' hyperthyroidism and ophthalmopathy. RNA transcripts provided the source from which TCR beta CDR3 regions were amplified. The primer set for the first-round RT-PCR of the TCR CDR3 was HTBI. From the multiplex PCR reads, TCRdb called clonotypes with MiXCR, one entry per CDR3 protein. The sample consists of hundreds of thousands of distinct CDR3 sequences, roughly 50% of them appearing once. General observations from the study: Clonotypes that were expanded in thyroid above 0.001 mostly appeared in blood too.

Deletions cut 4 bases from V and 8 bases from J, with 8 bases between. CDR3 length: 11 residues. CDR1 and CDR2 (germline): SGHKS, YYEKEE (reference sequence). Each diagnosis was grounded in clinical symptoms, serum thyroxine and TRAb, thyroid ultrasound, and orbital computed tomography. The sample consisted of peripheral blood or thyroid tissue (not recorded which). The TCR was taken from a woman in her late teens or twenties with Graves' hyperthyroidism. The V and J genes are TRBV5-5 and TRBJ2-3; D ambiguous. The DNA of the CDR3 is TGTGCCAGCAGCGATGGCAGTACGCAGTATTTT. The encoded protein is CASSDGSTQYF.